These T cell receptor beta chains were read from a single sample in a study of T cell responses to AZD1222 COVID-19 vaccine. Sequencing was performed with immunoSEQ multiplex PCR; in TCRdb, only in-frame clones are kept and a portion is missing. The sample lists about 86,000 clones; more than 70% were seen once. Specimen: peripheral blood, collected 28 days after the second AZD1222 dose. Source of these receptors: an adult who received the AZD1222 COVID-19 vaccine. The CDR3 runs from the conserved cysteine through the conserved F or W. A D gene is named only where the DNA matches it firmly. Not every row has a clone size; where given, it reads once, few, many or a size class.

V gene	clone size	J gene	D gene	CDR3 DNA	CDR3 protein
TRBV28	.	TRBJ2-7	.	TGTGCCAGCAGTTTATACTCCTACGAGCAGTACTTC	CASSLYSYEQYF
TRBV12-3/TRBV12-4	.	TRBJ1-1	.	TGTGCCAGCAGTTTGGAGAACACTGAAGCTTTCTTT	CASSLENTEAFF
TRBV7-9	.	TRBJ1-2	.	TGTGCCAGCACCTTCCCTCGGGAGGGGAGCTATGGCTACACCTTC	CASTFPREGSYGYTF
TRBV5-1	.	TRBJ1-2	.	TGCGCCAGCACCCGGAGGGGGGGCGTCGATGGCTACACCTTC	CASTRRGGVDGYTF
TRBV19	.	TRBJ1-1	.	TGTGCCAGTAGTGCCCGGACACACATGAACACTGAAGCTTTCTTT	CASSARTHMNTEAFF
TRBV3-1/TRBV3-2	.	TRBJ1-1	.	TGTGCCAGCAGCCAGGACCCCACAGGCGAAGCTTTCTTT	CASSQDPTGEAFF
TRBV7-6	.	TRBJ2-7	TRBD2	TGTGCCAGCAGCCAAATGGGCGGGGGGGACCACGAGCAGTACTTC	CASSQMGGGDHEQYF
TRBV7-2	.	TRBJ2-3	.	TGTGCCAGCATCCAATACCCCCCCGATACGCAGTATTTT	CASIQYPPDTQYF
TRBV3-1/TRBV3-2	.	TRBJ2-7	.	TGTGCCAGCAGCCAAGATCGGCGATGGGTCTCAGACGAGCAGTACTTC	CASSQDRRWVSDEQYF
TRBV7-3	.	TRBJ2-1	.	TGTGCCAGCAGCCCAACTAAGAGCTCCTACAATGAGCAGTTCTTC	CASSPTKSSYNEQFF
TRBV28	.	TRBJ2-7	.	TGTGCCAGCAGCCCCAGGGACCGCGAGCAGTACTTC	CASSPRDREQYF
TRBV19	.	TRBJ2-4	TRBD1	TGTGCCAGTAGTATAGGGCCAGGACAGGGGGCGACCAAAAACATTCAGTACTTC	CASSIGPGQGATKNIQYF
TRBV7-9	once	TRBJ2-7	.	TGTGCCAGCAGCTTGGGAGGGGAGGGGACAAGCTCCTACGAGCAGTACTTC	CASSLGGEGTSSYEQYF
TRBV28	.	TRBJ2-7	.	TGTGCCAGCAGTCAACCGGGAAAGGGGCCGTCCTACGAGCAGTACTTC	CASSQPGKGPSYEQYF
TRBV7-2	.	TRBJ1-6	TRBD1	TGTGCCAGCAGCAAGACAGGGGGCGGGGGTTCACCCCTCCACTTT	CASSKTGGGGSPLHF
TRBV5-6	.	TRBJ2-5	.	TGTGCCAGCAGCTGGCAGGGACAGACCCAGTACTTC	CASSWQGQTQYF
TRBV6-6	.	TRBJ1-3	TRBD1	TGTGCCAGCAGTTACCCAAGGGGACAGGGAGTAAACACCATATATTTT	CASSYPRGQGVNTIYF
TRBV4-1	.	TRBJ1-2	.	TGCGCCAGCAGCCAAGTGATAGGGCCCTATGGCTACACCTTC	CASSQVIGPYGYTF
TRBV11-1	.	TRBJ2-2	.	TGTGCCAGCAGCTTAGCGAACACCGGGGAGCTGTTTTTT	CASSLANTGELFF
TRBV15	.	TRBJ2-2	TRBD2	TGTGCCACCAGCAGAGTTCCCCGACTAGCGGGGGGGCCGGGGGAGCTGTTTTTT	CATSRVPRLAGGPGELFF
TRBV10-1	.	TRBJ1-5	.	TGCGCCAGCCCGGACAGAGAATGTAGCAATCAGCCCCAGCATTTT	CASPDRECSNQPQHF
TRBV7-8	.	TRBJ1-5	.	TGTGCCAGCAGCCGAGAGTATAGCAATCAGCCCCAGCATTTT	CASSREYSNQPQHF
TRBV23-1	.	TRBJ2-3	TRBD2	TGCGCCAGCAGTCAATCCTCCACTAGCGGGGGGGTTATTAGAATCAGAGGACCCACAGATACGCAGTATTTT	CASSQSSTSGGVIRIRGPTDTQYF
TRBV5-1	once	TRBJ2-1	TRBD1	TGCGCCAGCAGCCGGATAACAGGGGACAATGAGCAGTTCTTC	CASSRITGDNEQFF
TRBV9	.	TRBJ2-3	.	TGTGCCAGCAGCTCCCCCAATCAGCGGGTGCTCGGCACAGATACGCAGTATTTT	CASSSPNQRVLGTDTQYF
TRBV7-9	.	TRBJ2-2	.	TGTGCCAGCAGCACGGAAGGGGCGAACACCGGGGAGCTGTTTTTT	CASSTEGANTGELFF
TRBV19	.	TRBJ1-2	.	TGTGCCAGTAGTATAGGACAGTCCAACTATGGCTACACCTTC	CASSIGQSNYGYTF
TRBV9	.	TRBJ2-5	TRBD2	TGTGCCAGCAGCGTGTTGACTAGCGGGGGGGCAGGAGAGACCCAGTACTTC	CASSVLTSGGAGETQYF
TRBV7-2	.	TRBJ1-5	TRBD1	TGTGCCAGCAGCTGGGACAGGGGCACCAATCAGCCCCAGCATTTT	CASSWDRGTNQPQHF
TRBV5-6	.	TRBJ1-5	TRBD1	TGTGCCAGCAGCTTGGTCTACAGGGGCTCTCAGCCCCAGCATTTT	CASSLVYRGSQPQHF
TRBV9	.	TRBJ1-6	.	TGTGCCAGCAGCGTAGATGGGGGTGAGCATTCACCCCTCCACTTT	CASSVDGGEHSPLHF
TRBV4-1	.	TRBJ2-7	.	TGCGCCAGCAGCCAAGAAATTCCAAGCTACGAGCAGTACTTC	CASSQEIPSYEQYF
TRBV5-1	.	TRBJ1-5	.	TGCGCCAGCAGTATAGATAGCAATCAGCCCCAGCATTTT	CASSIDSNQPQHF
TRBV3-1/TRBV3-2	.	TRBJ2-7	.	TGTGCCAGCAGCCCCCGATGGACGGGCGGAGGCGAGCAGTACTTC	CASSPRWTGGGEQYF
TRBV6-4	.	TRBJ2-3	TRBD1	TGTGCCAGCAGTGACGGACAGGGGGCAGATACGCAGTATTTT	CASSDGQGADTQYF
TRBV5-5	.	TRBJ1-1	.	TGTGCCAGCAGCTTGGAAGCCGGGGCGTCGGAAGCTTTCTTT	CASSLEAGASEAFF
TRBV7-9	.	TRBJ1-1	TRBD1	TGTGCCAGCAGCGGGGAACAGGGGATGAGCCCGATGAACACTGAAGCTTTCTTT	CASSGEQGMSPMNTEAFF
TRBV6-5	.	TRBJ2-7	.	TGTGCCAGCCGGATGGTTACGAGGGGCGAGCAGTACTTC	CASRMVTRGEQYF
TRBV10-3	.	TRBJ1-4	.	TGTGCCATCAGTGTTGGGGGAGGTGGAAAACTGTTTTTT	CAISVGGGGKLFF
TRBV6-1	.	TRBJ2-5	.	TGTGCCAGCAGTGAAGTTCGCGGGCGCCCAGGGAGGGAGACCCAGTACTTC	CASSEVRGRPGRETQYF
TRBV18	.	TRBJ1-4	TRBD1	TGTGCCAGCTCACACCCGGGACAGGGGACTAATGAAAAACTGTTTTTT	CASSHPGQGTNEKLFF
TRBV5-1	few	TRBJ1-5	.	TGCGCCAGCAGCAAGGGCCAGGGCGGAGAGCCCCAGCATTTT	CASSKGQGGEPQHF
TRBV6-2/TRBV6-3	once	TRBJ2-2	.	TGTGCCAGCAGTCAGATACAGGGCGTCGGGGAGCTGTTTTTT	CASSQIQGVGELFF
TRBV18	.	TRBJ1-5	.	TGTGCCAGCTCACCACCGGGAATAGCCGATCCCCATCAGCCCCAGCATTTT	CASSPPGIADPHQPQHF